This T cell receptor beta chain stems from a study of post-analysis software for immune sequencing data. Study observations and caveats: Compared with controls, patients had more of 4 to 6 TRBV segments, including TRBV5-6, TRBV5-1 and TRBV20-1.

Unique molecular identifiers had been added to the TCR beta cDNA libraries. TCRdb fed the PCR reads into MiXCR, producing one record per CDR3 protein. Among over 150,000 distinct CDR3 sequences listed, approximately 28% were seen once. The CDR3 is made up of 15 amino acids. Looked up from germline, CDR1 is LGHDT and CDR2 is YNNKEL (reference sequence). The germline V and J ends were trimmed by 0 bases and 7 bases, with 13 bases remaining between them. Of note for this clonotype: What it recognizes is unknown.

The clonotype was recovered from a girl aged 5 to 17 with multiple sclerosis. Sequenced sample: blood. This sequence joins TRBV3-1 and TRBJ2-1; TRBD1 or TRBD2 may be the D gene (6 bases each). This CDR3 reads CASSQELGGWNEQFF. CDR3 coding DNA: TGTGCCAGCAGCCAAGAGCTAGGGGGGTGGAATGAGCAGTTCTTC.